The entry below gives a single T cell receptor (beta chain) sequence along with its context. Its antigen is still unknown. Vbeta (60) and Jbeta (13) primers were used in the PCR. Generated by immunoSEQ multiplex PCR, the TCRdb table keeps only in-frame clones and is missing some. This table lists around 100,000 clones. The V and J ends lost 1 base and 7 bases, in that order; junction bases with no gene match: 5. The germline V gene has CDR1 SGHRS and CDR2 YFSETQ. CDR3 size: 14 residues. This entry comes from a study of cytomegalovirus exposure and HLA in healthy donors. The wider study: Unique TCRs from HLA-typed donors, 80 million to 100 million of them, were held in an early data release.

Study outcomes and limitations: Cytomegalovirus-associated TCR beta chains were listed, numbering some 180. With DRB1 most and HLA-C fewest, TCR association rates differed between HLA loci in a later analysis. Serostatus for CMV was the only available immune exposure information.

J is TRBJ2-1 and V is TRBV5-1; 7 nucleotides agree with TRBD1. Specimen: PBMCs. This clonotype originated in a man aged 30-40 years in good health and CMV-seronegative. The CDR3 loop reads CASSLPTGQNEQFF. CDR3 bases: TGCGCCAGCAGCTTGCCGACAGGGCAAAATGAGCAGTTCTTC. Filled out from reference TRBV5-1 and TRBJ2-1, the complete variable domain reads KAGVTQTPRYLIKTRGQQVTLSCSPISGHRSVSWYQQTPGQGLQFLFEYFSETQRNKGNFPGRFSGRQFSNSRSEMNVSTLELGDSALYLCASSLPTGQNEQFFGPGTRLTVL.